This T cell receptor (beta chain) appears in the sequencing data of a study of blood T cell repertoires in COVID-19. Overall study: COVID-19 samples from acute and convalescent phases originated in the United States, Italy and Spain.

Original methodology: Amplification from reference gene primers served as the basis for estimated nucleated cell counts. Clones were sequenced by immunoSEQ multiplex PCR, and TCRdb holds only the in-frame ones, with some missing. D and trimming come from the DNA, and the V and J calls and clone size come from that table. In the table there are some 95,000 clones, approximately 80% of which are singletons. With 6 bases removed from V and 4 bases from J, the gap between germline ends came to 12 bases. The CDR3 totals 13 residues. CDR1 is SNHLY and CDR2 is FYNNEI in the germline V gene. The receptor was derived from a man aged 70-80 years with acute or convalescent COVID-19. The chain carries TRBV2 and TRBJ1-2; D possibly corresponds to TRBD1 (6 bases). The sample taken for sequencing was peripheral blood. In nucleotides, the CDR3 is TGTGCCAGCAGCGAGCAGGGGTTCTATGGCTACACCTTC. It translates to CASSEQGFYGYTF. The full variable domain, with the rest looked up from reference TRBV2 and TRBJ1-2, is EPEVTQTPSHQVTQMGQEVILRCVPISNHLYFYWYRQILGQKVEFLVSFYNNEISEKSEIFDDQFSVERPDGSNFTLKIRSTKLEDSAMYFCASSEQGFYGYTFGSGTRLTVV.